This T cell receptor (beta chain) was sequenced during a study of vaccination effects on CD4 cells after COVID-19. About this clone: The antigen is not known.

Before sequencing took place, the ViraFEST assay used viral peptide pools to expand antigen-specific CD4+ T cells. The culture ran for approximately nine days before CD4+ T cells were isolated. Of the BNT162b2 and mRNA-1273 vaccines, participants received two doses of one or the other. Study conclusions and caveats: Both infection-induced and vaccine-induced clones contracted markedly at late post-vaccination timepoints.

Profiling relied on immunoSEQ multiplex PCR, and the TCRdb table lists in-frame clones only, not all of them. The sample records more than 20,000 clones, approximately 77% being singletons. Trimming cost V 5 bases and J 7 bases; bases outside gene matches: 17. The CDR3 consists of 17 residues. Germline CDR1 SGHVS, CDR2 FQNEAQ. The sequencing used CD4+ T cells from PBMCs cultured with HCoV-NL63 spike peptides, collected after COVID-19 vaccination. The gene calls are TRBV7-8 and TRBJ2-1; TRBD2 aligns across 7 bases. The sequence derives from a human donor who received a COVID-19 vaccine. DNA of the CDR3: TGTGCCAGCAGCCCCGCCAGGTCGGCGGGAGCTTGGAATGAGCAGTTCTTC. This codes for CASSPARSAGAWNEQFF.